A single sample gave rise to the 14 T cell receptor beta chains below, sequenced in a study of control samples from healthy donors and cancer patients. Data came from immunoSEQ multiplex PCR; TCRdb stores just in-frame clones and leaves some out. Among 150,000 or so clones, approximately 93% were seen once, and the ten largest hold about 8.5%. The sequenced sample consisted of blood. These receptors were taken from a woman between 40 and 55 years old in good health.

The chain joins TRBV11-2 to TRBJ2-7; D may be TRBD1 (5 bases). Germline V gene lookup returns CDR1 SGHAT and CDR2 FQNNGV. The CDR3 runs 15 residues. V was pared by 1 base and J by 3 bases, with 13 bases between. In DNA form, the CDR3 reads TGTGCCAGCAGCTTAGGTTGGACAACGAGCTACGAGCAGTACTTC. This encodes CASSLGWTTSYEQYF.

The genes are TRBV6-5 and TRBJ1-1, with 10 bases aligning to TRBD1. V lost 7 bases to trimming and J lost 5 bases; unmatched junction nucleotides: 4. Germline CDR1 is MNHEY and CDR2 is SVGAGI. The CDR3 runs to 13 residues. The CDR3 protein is CASTPGQGTEAFF. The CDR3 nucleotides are TGTGCCAGCACCCCGGGACAGGGGACTGAAGCTTTCTTT.

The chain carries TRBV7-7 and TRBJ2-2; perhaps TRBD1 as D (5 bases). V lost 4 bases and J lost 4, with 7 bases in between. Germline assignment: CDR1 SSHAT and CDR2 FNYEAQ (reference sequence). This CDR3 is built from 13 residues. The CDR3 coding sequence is TGTGCCAGCAGCTCCCAGGGCACCGGGGAGCTGTTTTTT. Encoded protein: CASSSQGTGELFF.

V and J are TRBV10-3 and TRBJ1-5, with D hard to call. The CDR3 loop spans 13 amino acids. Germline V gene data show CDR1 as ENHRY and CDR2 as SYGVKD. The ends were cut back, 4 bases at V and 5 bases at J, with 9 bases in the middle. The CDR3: CAISVRGDQPQHF. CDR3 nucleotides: TGTGCCATCAGTGTGCGGGGAGATCAGCCCCAGCATTTT.

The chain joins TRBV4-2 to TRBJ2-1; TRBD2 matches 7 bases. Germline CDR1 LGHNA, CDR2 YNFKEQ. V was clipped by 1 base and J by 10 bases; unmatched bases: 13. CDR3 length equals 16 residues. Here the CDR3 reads CASSQAGSGRLPEQFF. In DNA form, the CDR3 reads TGTGCCAGCAGCCAAGCGGGATCCGGGAGGTTACCGGAGCAGTTCTTC.

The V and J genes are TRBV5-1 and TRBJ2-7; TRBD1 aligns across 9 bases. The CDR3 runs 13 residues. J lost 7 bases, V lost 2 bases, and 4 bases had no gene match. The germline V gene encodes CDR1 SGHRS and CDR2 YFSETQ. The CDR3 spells CASSFGQGKEQYF. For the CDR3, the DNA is TGCGCCAGCAGCTTCGGACAGGGGAAGGAGCAGTACTTC.

The CDR3 bases are TGTGCCAGCAGCGTTACAGGGGTTAAAGATGAAAAACTGTTTTTT. The encoded protein is CASSVTGVKDEKLFF. The rearrangement uses TRBV5-4 and TRBJ1-4, with 7 nucleotides matching TRBD1. The CDR3 length is 15 residues. Germline loops: CDR1 SGHNT, CDR2 YYREEE (reference sequence). V shed 4 bases, J shed 6 bases, and the junction held 9 bases outside the gene matches.

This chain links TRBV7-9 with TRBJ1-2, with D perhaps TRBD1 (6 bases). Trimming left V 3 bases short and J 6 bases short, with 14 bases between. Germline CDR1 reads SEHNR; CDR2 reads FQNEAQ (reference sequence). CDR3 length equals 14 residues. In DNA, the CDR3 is TGTGCCAGCAGCTTTGGAACAGGGCCCGATGGCTACACCTTC. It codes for CASSFGTGPDGYTF.

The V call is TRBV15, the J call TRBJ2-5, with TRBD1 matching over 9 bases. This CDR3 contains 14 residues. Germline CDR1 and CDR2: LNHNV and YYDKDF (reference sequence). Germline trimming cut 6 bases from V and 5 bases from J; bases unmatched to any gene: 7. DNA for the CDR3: TGTGCCACCAGGCCGGGACAGGGAATGGAGACCCAGTACTTC. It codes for CATRPGQGMETQYF.

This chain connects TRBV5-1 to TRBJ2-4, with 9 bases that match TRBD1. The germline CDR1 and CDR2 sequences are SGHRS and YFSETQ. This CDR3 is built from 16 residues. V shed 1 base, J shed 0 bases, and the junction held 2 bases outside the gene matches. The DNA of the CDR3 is TGCGCCAGCAGCTTGACAGGGGGCCTAGCCAAAAACATTCAGTACTTC. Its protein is CASSLTGGLAKNIQYF.

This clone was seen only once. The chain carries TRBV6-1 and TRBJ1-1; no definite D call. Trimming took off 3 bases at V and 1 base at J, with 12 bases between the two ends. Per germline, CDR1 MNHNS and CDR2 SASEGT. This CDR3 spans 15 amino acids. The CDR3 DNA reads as TGTGCCAGCAGTGACCCCGGGCGGGCGAACACTGAAGCTTTCTTT. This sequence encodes CASSDPGRANTEAFF.

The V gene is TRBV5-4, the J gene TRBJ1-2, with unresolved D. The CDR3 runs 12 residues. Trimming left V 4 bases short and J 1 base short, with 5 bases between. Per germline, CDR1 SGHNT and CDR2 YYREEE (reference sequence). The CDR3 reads CASSPDNYGYTF. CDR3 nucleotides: TGTGCCAGCAGCCCTGATAACTATGGCTACACCTTC. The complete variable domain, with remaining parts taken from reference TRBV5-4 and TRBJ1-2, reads ETGVTQSPTHLIKTRGQQVTLRCSSQSGHNTVSWYQQALGQGPQFIFQYYREEENGRGNFPPRFSGLQFPNYSSELNVNALELDDSALYLCASSPDNYGYTFGSGTRLTVV.

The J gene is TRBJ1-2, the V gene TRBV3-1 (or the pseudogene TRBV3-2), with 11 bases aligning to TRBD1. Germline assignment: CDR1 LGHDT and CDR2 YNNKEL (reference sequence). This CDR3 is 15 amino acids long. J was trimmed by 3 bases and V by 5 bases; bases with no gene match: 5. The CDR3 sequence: CASSDPGQGDYGYTF. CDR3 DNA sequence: TGTGCCAGCAGCGACCCGGGACAGGGGGACTATGGCTACACCTTC.

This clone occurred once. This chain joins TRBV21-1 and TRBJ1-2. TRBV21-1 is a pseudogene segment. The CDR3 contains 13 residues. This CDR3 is CASSKPVNYGYTF. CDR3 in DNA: TGTGCCAGCAGCAAACCGGTAAACTATGGCTACACCTTC.